Listed here are 15 T cell receptor beta chains from one sample, sequenced in a study of blood T cell repertoires in COVID-19. Sequenced by immunoSEQ multiplex PCR; TCRdb stores in-frame clones only, minus some. The sample has some 25,000 clones, 85% to 90% seen once. Specimen: peripheral blood. Receptor source: a human donor in a cohort sampled during active COVID-19.

The chain couples TRBV15 to TRBJ2-2; 10 nucleotides agree with TRBD2. With V trimmed by 1 base and J by 6 bases, 8 bases remained unmatched. The CDR3 contains 17 residues. The germline gives CDR1 LNHNV, CDR2 YYDKDF (reference sequence). The CDR3 region is CATSRVGLADVAGELFF. CDR3 DNA: TGTGCCACCAGCAGAGTTGGACTAGCGGATGTCGCCGGGGAGCTGTTTTTT.

This chain uses TRBV6-1 with TRBJ2-2, with 12 bases fitting TRBD2. After removal of 4 bases from V and 4 bases from J, the junction contained 10 bases not matched to a gene. The CDR3 consists of 18 residues. Germline assignment: CDR1 MNHNS and CDR2 SASEGT. In DNA form, the CDR3 reads TGTGCCAGCAGTGTGGGGCTAGCGGGGGGGCCGAGCACCGGGGAGCTGTTTTTT. The encoded protein is CASSVGLAGGPSTGELFF.

The chain couples TRBV2 to TRBJ2-7; TRBD2 might be the D (5 bases). The V gene's germline CDR1 is SNHLY and CDR2 FYNNEI. The V end lost 9 bases, the J end lost 0 bases, and 15 bases lay between the germline ends. The CDR3 loop spans 14 amino acids. CDR3 in DNA: TGTGCCAGTTACTCGACTGGGAGCTCCTACGAGCAGTACTTC. Amino acid sequence: CASYSTGSSYEQYF.

The chain recombines TRBV5-1 with TRBJ1-1; D is uncertain. The CDR3 totals 13 residues. Germline assignment: CDR1 SGHRS and CDR2 YFSETQ. With 0 bases removed from V and 3 bases from J, the gap between germline ends came to 6 bases. CDR3 bases: TGCGCCAGCAGCTTGGACCGGGACACTGAAGCTTTCTTT. It specifies CASSLDRDTEAFF.

This sequence joins TRBV12-3 or TRBV12-4 and TRBJ1-1; perhaps TRBD1 as D (6 bases). The CDR3 totals 12 residues. Deletions cut 7 bases from V and 4 bases from J, with 10 bases between. In nucleotides, the CDR3 is TGTGCCAGCAAAACAGGGCCCACTGAAGCTTTCTTT. This translates into CASKTGPTEAFF.

The rearrangement links TRBV2 to TRBJ1-2, with 7 positions matching TRBD1. The germline V gene has CDR1 SNHLY and CDR2 FYNNEI. V lost 5 bases to trimming and J lost 4 bases; unmatched junction nucleotides: 1. The CDR3 totals 12 residues. In DNA, the CDR3 is TGTGCCAGCAGTCGACAGGGCTATGGCTACACCTTC. Protein product: CASSRQGYGYTF.

V gene TRBV5-6 combines with J gene TRBJ2-2; tentatively, D is TRBD1 (6 bases). The CDR3 runs 16 residues. V gave up 0 bases and J gave up 4 bases, with 13 bases separating them. The germline gives CDR1 SGHDT, CDR2 YYEEEE. The CDR3 region has the DNA TGTGCCAGCAGCTTGGCCCCCAGGGGACGCACCGGGGAGCTGTTTTTT. Translation gives CASSLAPRGRTGELFF.

In DNA, the CDR3 is TGTGCCAGCAGTAAAGGACAGGGACGGGACTACGAGCAGTACTTC. Protein: CASSKGQGRDYEQYF. V gene TRBV5-6 combines with J gene TRBJ2-7, with 8 bases lining up with TRBD1. Losses at the gene ends were 5 bases for V and 3 bases for J; bases not matched to a gene: 10. The CDR3 is 15 residues long. CDR1 SGHDT and CDR2 YYEEEE come from the germline V gene.

The J gene is TRBJ1-2, the V gene TRBV10-2; D unresolved. The germline V gene encodes CDR1 WSHSY and CDR2 SAAADI. Trimming removed 7 bases from V and 8 bases from J, with 14 bases in between. The CDR3 extends over 12 amino acids. The CDR3 DNA is TGCGCCAGCAACACGGATGGGCGAGGCTACACCTTC. As protein: CASNTDGRGYTF.

This clone was detected once. The V call is TRBV3-1 (or the pseudogene TRBV3-2), the J call TRBJ2-1; 8 bases agree with TRBD2. This CDR3 has 19 amino acids. Germline V gene data show CDR1 as LGHDT and CDR2 as YNNKEL (reference sequence). V lost 0 bases, J lost 0 bases, and 10 bases stayed unmatched. The DNA for the CDR3 is TGTGCCAGCAGCCAAGATCCCAGCGGGAGCCTTAGCTCCTACAATGAGCAGTTCTTC. It codes for CASSQDPSGSLSSYNEQFF.

The rearrangement joins TRBV30 to TRBJ2-1; possibly TRBD2 for D (5 bases). In germline, CDR1 is GTSNPN, CDR2 SVGIG (reference sequence). CDR3 length: 14 residues. V was trimmed by 0 bases and J by 3 bases, leaving 9 bases between them. The CDR3 reads CAWSVTGFYNEQFF. CDR3 bases: TGTGCCTGGAGTGTTACGGGATTCTACAATGAGCAGTTCTTC.

J is TRBJ2-7 and V is TRBV2; 7 positions agree with TRBD1. V shed 6 bases, J shed 4 bases, and the junction held 3 bases outside the gene matches. The CDR3 totals 12 residues. Germline V gives CDR1 SNHLY, CDR2 FYNNEI. The CDR3 here is CASSDRAYEQYF. Written as DNA, the CDR3 is TGTGCCAGCAGCGACAGGGCTTACGAGCAGTACTTC.

The chain is built from TRBV13 and TRBJ2-5, with 7 bases matching TRBD2. After removal of 5 bases from V and 2 bases from J, the junction contained 11 bases not matched to a gene. Germline assignment: CDR1 PRHDT and CDR2 FYEKMQ (reference sequence). The length of the CDR3 is 16 residues. The CDR3 loop reads CASSPGGGIPQETQYF. The CDR3 nucleotides are TGTGCCAGCAGCCCGGGCGGGGGTATACCACAAGAGACCCAGTACTTC.

As for this clone: The same CDR3 arises from other DNA sequences in this sample as well. The V and J genes are TRBV28 and TRBJ2-7; 10 bases map to TRBD1. The CDR3 contains 14 residues. In germline, CDR1 is MDHEN, CDR2 SYDVKM. The junction had 6 bases not matched to a gene; V was cut back by 6 bases and J by 4 bases. CDR3 loop: CASSAPGQGYEQYF. In DNA, the CDR3 is TGTGCCAGCAGCGCGCCGGGACAGGGGTACGAGCAGTACTTC. Looking up the rest from reference TRBV28 and TRBJ2-7 gives the full variable domain: DVKVTQSSRYLVKRTGEKVFLECVQDMDHENMFWYRQDPGLGLRLIYFSYDVKMKEKGDIPEGYSVSREKKERFSLILESASTNQTSMYLCASSAPGQGYEQYFGPGTRLTVT.

The genes are TRBV7-9 and TRBJ2-5; 10 positions match TRBD1. V lost 4 bases to trimming and J lost 4 bases; unmatched junction nucleotides: 6. CDR1 is SEHNR, CDR2 FQNEAQ, per germline (reference sequence). This CDR3 comprises 15 residues. CDR3 loop: CASSSTGTGVETQYF. Here the CDR3 DNA reads TGTGCCAGCAGCTCTACCGGGACAGGGGTAGAGACCCAGTACTTC. Drawing the rest from reference TRBV7-9 and TRBJ2-5, the complete variable domain is DTGVSQNPRHKITKRGQNVTFRCDPISEHNRLYWYRQTLGQGPEFLTYFQNEAQLEKSRLLSDRFSAERPKGSFSTLEIQRTEQGDSAMYLCASSSTGTGVETQYFGPGTRLLVL.